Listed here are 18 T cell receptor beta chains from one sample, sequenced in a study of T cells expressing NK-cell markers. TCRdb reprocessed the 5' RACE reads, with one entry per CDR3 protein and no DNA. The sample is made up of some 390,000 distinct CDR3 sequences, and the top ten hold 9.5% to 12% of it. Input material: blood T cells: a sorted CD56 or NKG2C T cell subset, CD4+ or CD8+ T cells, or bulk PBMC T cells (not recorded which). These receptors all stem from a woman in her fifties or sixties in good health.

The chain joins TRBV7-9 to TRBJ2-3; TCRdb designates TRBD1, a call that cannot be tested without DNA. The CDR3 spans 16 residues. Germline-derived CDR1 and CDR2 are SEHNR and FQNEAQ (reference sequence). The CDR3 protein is CASSLAGGALTDTQYF.

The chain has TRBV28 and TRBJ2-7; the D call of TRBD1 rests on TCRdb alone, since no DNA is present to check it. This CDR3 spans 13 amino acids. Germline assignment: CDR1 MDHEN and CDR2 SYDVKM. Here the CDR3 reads CASNWDRGYEQYF.

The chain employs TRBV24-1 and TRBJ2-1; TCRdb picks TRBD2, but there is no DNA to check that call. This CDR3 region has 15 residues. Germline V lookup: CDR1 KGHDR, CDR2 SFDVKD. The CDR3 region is CATSVGERVYNEQFF.

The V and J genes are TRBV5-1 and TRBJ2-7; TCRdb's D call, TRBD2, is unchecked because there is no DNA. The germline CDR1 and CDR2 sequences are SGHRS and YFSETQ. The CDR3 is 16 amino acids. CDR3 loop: CASSLGPAGGVYEQYF. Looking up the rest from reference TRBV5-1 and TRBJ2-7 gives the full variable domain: KAGVTQTPRYLIKTRGQQVTLSCSPISGHRSVSWYQQTPGQGLQFLFEYFSETQRNKGNFPGRFSGRQFSNSRSEMNVSTLELGDSALYLCASSLGPAGGVYEQYFGPGTRLTVT.

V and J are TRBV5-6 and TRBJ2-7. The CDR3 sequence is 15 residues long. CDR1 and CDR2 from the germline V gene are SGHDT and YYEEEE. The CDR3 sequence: CASSYRHFSSYEQYF.

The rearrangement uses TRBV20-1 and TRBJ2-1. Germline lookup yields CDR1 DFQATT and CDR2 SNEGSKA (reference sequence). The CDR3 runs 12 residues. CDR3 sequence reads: CSASDLNNEQFF.

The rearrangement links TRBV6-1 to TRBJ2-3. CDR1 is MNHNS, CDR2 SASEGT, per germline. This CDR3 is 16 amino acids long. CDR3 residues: CASSEEVIRAQDTQYF.

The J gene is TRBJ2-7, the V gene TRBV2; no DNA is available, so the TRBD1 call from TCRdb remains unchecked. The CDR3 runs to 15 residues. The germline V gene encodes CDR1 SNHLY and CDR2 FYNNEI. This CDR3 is CASTPGQVRSYEQYF.

CDR3 in amino acids: CASPGSQVGNTEAFF. The chain employs TRBV6-1 and TRBJ1-1; as DNA is missing, the TRBD1 call by TCRdb cannot be tested. CDR3 size: 15 residues. Per germline, CDR1 MNHNS and CDR2 SASEGT.

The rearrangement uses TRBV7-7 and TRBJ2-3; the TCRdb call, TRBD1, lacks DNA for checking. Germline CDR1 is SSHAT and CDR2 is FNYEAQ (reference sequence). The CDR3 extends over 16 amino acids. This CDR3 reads CASSLGVNGATDTQYF.

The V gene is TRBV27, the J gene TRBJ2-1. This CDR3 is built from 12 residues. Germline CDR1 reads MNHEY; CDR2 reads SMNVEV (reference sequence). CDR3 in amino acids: CASSSIGVEQFF.

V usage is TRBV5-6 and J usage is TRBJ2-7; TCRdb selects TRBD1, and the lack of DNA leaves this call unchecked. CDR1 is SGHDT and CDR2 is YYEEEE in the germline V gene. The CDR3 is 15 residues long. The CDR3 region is CASSFTTGLIDEQYF.

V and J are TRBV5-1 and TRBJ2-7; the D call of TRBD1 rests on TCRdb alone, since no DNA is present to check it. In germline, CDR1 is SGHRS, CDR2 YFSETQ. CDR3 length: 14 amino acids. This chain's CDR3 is CASSLSGGPYEQYF.

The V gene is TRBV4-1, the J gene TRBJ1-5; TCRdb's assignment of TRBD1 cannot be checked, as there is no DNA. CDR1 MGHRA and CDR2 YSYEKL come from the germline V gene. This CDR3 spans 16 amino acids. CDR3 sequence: CASSQDPGVYNQPQHF.

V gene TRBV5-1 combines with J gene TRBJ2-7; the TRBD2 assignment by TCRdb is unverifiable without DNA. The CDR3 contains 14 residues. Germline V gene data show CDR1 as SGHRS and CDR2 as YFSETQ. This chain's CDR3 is CASSLSLDGDEQYF. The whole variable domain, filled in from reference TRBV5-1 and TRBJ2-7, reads KAGVTQTPRYLIKTRGQQVTLSCSPISGHRSVSWYQQTPGQGLQFLFEYFSETQRNKGNFPGRFSGRQFSNSRSEMNVSTLELGDSALYLCASSLSLDGDEQYFGPGTRLTVT.

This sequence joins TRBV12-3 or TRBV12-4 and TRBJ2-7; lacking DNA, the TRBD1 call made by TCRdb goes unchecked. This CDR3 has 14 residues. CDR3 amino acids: CASSPTTGIYEQYF.

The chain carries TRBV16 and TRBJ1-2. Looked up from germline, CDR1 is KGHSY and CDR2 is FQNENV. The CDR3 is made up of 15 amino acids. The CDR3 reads CASSQSQSKNYGYTF.

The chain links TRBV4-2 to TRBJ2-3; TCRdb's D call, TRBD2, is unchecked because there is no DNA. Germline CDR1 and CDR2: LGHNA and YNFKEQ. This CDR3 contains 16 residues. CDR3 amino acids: CASSQTPGLASGMQYF.